The 20 T cell receptor beta chains below all came from one sample that was sequenced in a study of T cell responses to AZD1222 COVID-19 vaccine. This table comes from immunoSEQ multiplex PCR, and its TCRdb copy is limited to in-frame clones, with some not included. The sample records about 86,000 clones, over 85% being singletons. The sequenced sample was peripheral blood, obtained on day 0 of AZD1222 vaccination. These receptors were taken from an adult in good health.

The chain carries TRBV5-1 and TRBJ2-1; 10 bases fit TRBD2. In germline, CDR1 is SGHRS, CDR2 YFSETQ. The ends lost 2 bases at V and 7 bases at J; junction bases unmatched: 6. CDR3 length: 15 amino acids. CDR3 loop: CASSFTGTSVNEQFF. The CDR3 nucleotides read TGCGCCAGCAGCTTCACCGGGACTAGCGTGAATGAGCAGTTCTTC.

The rearrangement joins TRBV3-1 (or the pseudogene TRBV3-2) to TRBJ1-2, with 7 bases aligning to TRBD1. There are 14 residues in the CDR3. V was pared by 11 bases and J by 5 bases, with 14 bases of the junction left unmatched. Germline CDR1 LGHDT, CDR2 YNNKEL (reference sequence). This CDR3 is CAEQSRTGKYGYTF. CDR3 in DNA: TGTGCCGAGCAGAGTAGGACAGGAAAGTATGGCTACACCTTC.

V and J are TRBV5-4 and TRBJ1-4; 9 bases are a match to TRBD1. With 4 bases clipped from V and 5 bases from J, the junction kept 3 bases outside the gene matches. CDR1 is SGHNT, CDR2 YYREEE, per germline (reference sequence). This CDR3 is built from 14 residues. The DNA of the CDR3 is TGTGCCAGCAGCACCGGGACAGGGAATGAAAAACTGTTTTTT. Residues: CASSTGTGNEKLFF.

The genes are TRBV18 and TRBJ1-4; possible D gene TRBD1, 5 bases. The CDR3 has 14 residues. V gave up 2 bases and J gave up 5 bases, with 9 bases separating them. Per the germline V gene, CDR1 is KGHSH and CDR2 is LQKENI. The DNA of the CDR3 is TGTGCCAGCTCACCAGGGGGGTACAATGAAAAACTGTTTTTT. This sequence encodes CASSPGGYNEKLFF.

V and J are TRBV7-8 and TRBJ1-2; 12 nucleotides align to TRBD1. Germline CDR1 SGHVS, CDR2 FQNEAQ. The V segment lost 0 bases and the J segment 8 bases; nucleotides outside the gene matches: 7. The CDR3 loop spans 16 amino acids. This CDR3 is CASSLAPRGTGGGYTF. The CDR3 region has the DNA TGTGCCAGCAGCTTAGCCCCCAGGGGGACAGGGGGCGGCTACACCTTC.

This clone was counted a single time. The chain recombines TRBV6-5 with TRBJ2-2; D not certain. The V gene's germline CDR1 is MNHEY and CDR2 SVGAGI. V was cut by 8 bases and J by 5 bases, with 15 bases left in between. The CDR3 is made up of 14 amino acids. CDR3: CASRGYLGTGELFF. The CDR3 coding sequence is TGTGCCAGCCGCGGCTACTTGGGGACCGGGGAGCTGTTTTTT.

The V and J genes are TRBV5-1 and TRBJ1-3, with D uncertain. CDR1 is SGHRS and CDR2 is YFSETQ in the germline V gene. The CDR3 is 14 amino acids. The germline V and J ends were trimmed by 4 bases and 0 bases, with 8 bases remaining between them. CDR3 nucleotides: TGCGCCAGCAGCCCGAGCCTCTCTGGAAACACCATATATTTT. Encoded protein: CASSPSLSGNTIYF.

J is TRBJ1-2 and V is TRBV19, with 8 bases matching TRBD1. CDR1 LNHDA and CDR2 SQIVND come from the germline V gene (reference sequence). Trimming removed 3 bases from V and 8 bases from J; junction bases left unmatched: 11. This CDR3 contains 15 residues. The CDR3: CASSMEVGQGRGYTF. The CDR3, as DNA: TGTGCCAGTAGTATGGAGGTTGGACAGGGAAGAGGCTACACCTTC.

Comments on this clone: The conserved phenylalanine or tryptophan normally closing the CDR3 is absent here, so this likely arose from a read error. The limits of the CDR3 on the DNA are not certain, so only TCRdb's listed CDR3 is given. This rearrangement joins TRBV6-2 or TRBV6-3 to TRBJ2-7; the D call of TRBD1 is as the table states it, not checked on the DNA. The length of the CDR3 is 12 amino acids, counting both ends. Germline CDR1 MNHEY, CDR2 SVGEGT. The CDR3 spells CASSSFGTHFQL.

The chain links TRBV6-5 to TRBJ1-6; D ambiguous. Germline V gives CDR1 MNHEY, CDR2 SVGAGI. The CDR3 has 13 amino acids. Trimming took off 6 bases at V and 10 bases at J, with 13 bases between the two ends. Here the CDR3 reads CASSVLSGSPLHF. As DNA, the CDR3 is TGTGCCAGCAGCGTACTATCGGGGTCACCCCTCCACTTT.

This rearrangement joins TRBV15 to TRBJ1-5; tentatively, D is TRBD1 (5 bases). Trimming shortened V by 5 bases and J by 1 base, and 24 bases separated the two germline ends. The germline CDR1 and CDR2 sequences are LNHNV and YYDKDF (reference sequence). The CDR3 extends over 19 amino acids. In nucleotides, the CDR3 is TGTGCCACCAGCGGATCCCAAGTTTTATCTGGGACGAGCAATCAGCCCCAGCATTTT. Amino acid sequence: CATSGSQVLSGTSNQPQHF.

This chain uses TRBV4-3 with TRBJ2-2, with no clear D. The CDR3 has 14 amino acids. Germline lookup yields CDR1 LGHNA and CDR2 YSLEER. Trimming removed 0 bases at V and 8 bases at J, with 10 bases between. CDR3 amino acids: CASSQDDERGELFF. CDR3 in DNA: TGCGCCAGCAGCCAAGATGACGAACGAGGGGAGCTGTTTTTT.

The V and J genes are TRBV6-5 and TRBJ1-1, with TRBD1 matching over 7 bases. The CDR3 loop spans 15 amino acids. Germline V CDR1 and CDR2: MNHEY, SVGAGI. V was pared by 5 bases and J by 4 bases, with 10 bases of the junction left unmatched. Here the CDR3 reads CASSPSTGRATEAFF. CDR3 coding DNA: TGTGCCAGCAGTCCGTCGACAGGGAGGGCCACTGAAGCTTTCTTT.

The chain recombines TRBV2 with TRBJ1-4, with a possible D match to TRBD1 (5 bases). This CDR3 contains 15 residues. Germline CDR1 is SNHLY and CDR2 is FYNNEI. The ends were cut back, 9 bases at V and 4 bases at J, with 18 bases in the middle. CDR3 amino acids: CASNLQQVNNEKLFF. In DNA, the CDR3 is TGTGCCAGTAATCTCCAACAGGTTAATAATGAAAAACTGTTTTTT.

The V gene is TRBV12-3 or TRBV12-4, the J gene TRBJ1-3; 7 bases are shared with TRBD1. The ends lost 6 bases at V and 2 bases at J; junction bases unmatched: 1. The CDR3 length is 13 residues. CDR3 in amino acids: CASRGTAGNTIYF. As DNA, the CDR3 is TGTGCCAGCAGGGGGACAGCTGGAAACACCATATATTTT.

J is TRBJ1-6 and V is TRBV5-8; 7 nucleotides align to TRBD1. CDR1 SGHTS and CDR2 YDEGEE come from the germline V gene. The J segment lost 5 bases and the V segment lost 3 bases, leaving 8 bases of the junction unmatched. The CDR3 is 16 amino acids. Written as DNA, the CDR3 is TGTGCCAGCAGCTCGACAGGGCGCCCCAATAATTCACCCCTCCACTTT. This sequence encodes CASSSTGRPNNSPLHF.

This chain connects TRBV19 to TRBJ2-5; D not certain. Germline V gene lookup returns CDR1 LNHDA and CDR2 SQIVND (reference sequence). The CDR3 length is 17 residues. The V and J ends lost 5 bases and 0 bases respectively, with 19 bases between them. The CDR3 is CASSHPNGWRNQETQYF. Here the CDR3 DNA reads TGTGCCAGTAGTCATCCGAATGGTTGGCGGAACCAAGAGACCCAGTACTTC.

This chain joins TRBV18 and TRBJ1-6; 9 bases align to TRBD1. Germline-derived CDR1 and CDR2 are KGHSH and LQKENI. J lost 14 bases, V lost 1 base, and 6 bases had no gene match. The CDR3 extends over 14 amino acids. This chain's CDR3 is CASSPLDRGETLHF. The CDR3 DNA reads as TGTGCCAGCTCACCACTAGACAGGGGGGAAACCCTCCACTTT.

This clone has only one observation. V and J are TRBV7-6 and TRBJ1-1, with 8 bases fitting TRBD1. CDR3 length: 17 amino acids. Germline assignment: CDR1 SGHVS and CDR2 FNYEAQ. V was clipped by 4 bases and J by 0 bases; unmatched bases: 10. The CDR3: CASSSRTGTNMNTEAFF. Here the CDR3 DNA reads TGTGCCAGCAGCTCTCGGACAGGGACCAATATGAACACTGAAGCTTTCTTT.

In this sample, this clone turned up once. The rearrangement joins TRBV19 to TRBJ2-2; 9 nucleotides align to TRBD2. Germline V gene sequence: CDR1 LNHDA, CDR2 SQIVND (reference sequence). J gave up 7 bases and V 6 bases, and 18 bases lay outside the gene matches. The CDR3 loop spans 18 amino acids. The CDR3: CASSPGGSGGPRGGELFF. The CDR3, as DNA: TGTGCCAGTAGCCCTGGTGGTAGCGGGGGCCCAAGGGGCGGGGAGCTGTTTTTT.